These 27 T cell receptor beta chains were sequenced from one sample in a study of cytomegalovirus exposure and HLA in healthy donors. PCR was performed using 60 Vbeta and 13 Jbeta primers. The assay was immunoSEQ multiplex PCR, and TCRdb's table has in-frame clones only and misses some. The repertoire holds fewer than 200,000 clones, with roughly 80% as singletons. Sequences were obtained from PBMCs. These TCRs come from a boy between 5 and 17 years old in good health and CMV-seronegative.

J is TRBJ2-2 and V is TRBV19; possibly TRBD1 for D (6 bases). In germline, CDR1 is LNHDA, CDR2 SQIVND (reference sequence). The CDR3 covers 13 residues. Trimming shortened V by 6 bases and J by 5 bases, and 10 bases separated the two germline ends. The CDR3 DNA follows: TGTGCCAGTAGATGGCAGGGGACCGGGGAGCTGTTTTTT. Protein sequence: CASRWQGTGELFF.

The V call is TRBV7-2, the J call TRBJ2-3; TRBD1 matches 7 bases. Germline lookup yields CDR1 SGHTA and CDR2 FQGNSA. Unmatched junction bases numbered 4, after V lost 6 bases and J lost 4 bases. The CDR3 has 13 amino acids. This CDR3 reads CASSRQGSDTQYF. The CDR3 DNA is TGTGCCAGCAGTCGACAGGGTTCAGATACGCAGTATTTT.

The CDR3 sequence: CASSEREGPDTQYF. In nucleotides, the CDR3 is TGTGCCAGCAGTGAGCGGGAGGGCCCAGATACGCAGTATTTT. The rearrangement links TRBV6-1 to TRBJ2-3; 9 nucleotides line up with TRBD2. This CDR3 has 14 amino acids. Germline CDR1 is MNHNS and CDR2 is SASEGT. Losses at the gene ends were 3 bases for V and 4 bases for J; bases not matched to a gene: 2.

This rearrangement joins TRBV11-3 to TRBJ2-3; possibly TRBD2 for D (5 bases). Trimming shortened V by 0 bases and J by 5 bases, and 9 bases separated the two germline ends. CDR1 is SGHNT and CDR2 is YENEEA in the germline V gene. There are 14 residues in the CDR3. In DNA form, the CDR3 reads TGTGCCAGCAGCTTAGATCCGGACTTAGATACGCAGTATTTT. It translates to CASSLDPDLDTQYF.

The V call is TRBV7-9, the J call TRBJ2-7; the D gene is possibly TRBD2 (6 bases). V lost 4 bases, J lost 7 bases, and 17 bases lay in between. Germline V gene data show CDR1 as SEHNR and CDR2 as FQNEAQ (reference sequence). The CDR3 is made up of 14 amino acids. CDR3 region: CASSSTRGPEEQYF. DNA for the CDR3: TGTGCCAGCAGCTCGACTAGGGGCCCGGAAGAGCAGTACTTC.

The rearrangement uses TRBV5-1 and TRBJ2-5; unclear D gene. This CDR3 contains 17 residues. V was cut by 0 bases and J by 5 bases, with 20 bases left in between. From germline, CDR1 is SGHRS and CDR2 YFSETQ. Written as DNA, the CDR3 is TGCGCCAGCAGCTTGGCGGAGATGGCGGAAGGTGGCGAGACCCAGTACTTC. The encoded protein is CASSLAEMAEGGETQYF.

V gene TRBV29-1 combines with J gene TRBJ2-2, with D tentatively TRBD1 (6 bases). V was clipped by 7 bases and J by 4 bases, with 16 bases between them. Germline V gene lookup returns CDR1 SQVTM and CDR2 ANQGSEA. The CDR3 totals 14 residues. The CDR3 is CSARVRGGTGELFF. The CDR3 DNA reads TGCAGCGCCAGGGTCCGAGGGGGCACCGGGGAGCTGTTTTTT.

The chain links TRBV30 to TRBJ1-1; no firm D call. Germline CDR1 is GTSNPN and CDR2 is SVGIG (reference sequence). Trimming took off 0 bases at V and 0 bases at J, with 11 bases between the two ends. The CDR3 extends over 15 amino acids. The CDR3 protein is CAWSVGSSMNTEAFF. The CDR3 nucleotides read TGTGCCTGGAGTGTAGGTAGCAGTATGAACACTGAAGCTTTCTTT.

The V and J genes are TRBV4-1 and TRBJ2-3; possibly TRBD1 for D (5 bases). CDR3 length: 15 residues. Germline lookup yields CDR1 MGHRA and CDR2 YSYEKL. V lost 1 base, J lost 0 bases, and 8 bases lay in between. CDR3 region: CASSQGQLSTDTQYF. As DNA, the CDR3 is TGCGCCAGCAGCCAAGGACAGCTAAGCACAGATACGCAGTATTTT.

V is TRBV28 and J is TRBJ2-1; 8 bases line up with TRBD2. After removal of 5 bases from V and 7 bases from J, the junction contained 19 bases not matched to a gene. Per the germline V gene, CDR1 is MDHEN and CDR2 is SYDVKM. The length of the CDR3 is 18 residues. The CDR3 is CASSPYLTTSAQGNEQFF. CDR3 nucleotide sequence: TGTGCCAGCAGTCCTTACCTGACGACTAGCGCCCAGGGGAATGAGCAGTTCTTC.

The chain couples TRBV5-1 to TRBJ2-5; the match to TRBD2 covers 8 bases. This CDR3 has 16 residues. V shed 0 bases and J 3 bases; nucleotides not matched to a gene: 7. CDR1 SGHRS and CDR2 YFSETQ come from the germline V gene. The CDR3 DNA reads as TGCGCCAGCAGCTTGGCTGTCAGCGGGGGTAAAGAGACCCAGTACTTC. Translating gives CASSLAVSGGKETQYF.

The V gene is TRBV7-2, the J gene TRBJ2-1; no clear D. V shed 5 bases and J shed 9 bases, with 8 bases lying between them. Germline loops: CDR1 SGHTA, CDR2 FQGNSA. The CDR3 runs to 11 residues. The CDR3, as DNA: TGTGCCAGCAGCCCTACTACTGAGCAGTTCTTC. Encoded protein: CASSPTTEQFF. Full variable domain (missing parts from reference TRBV7-2 and TRBJ2-1): GAGVSQSPSNKVTEKGKDVELRCDPISGHTALYWYRQSLGQGLEFLIYFQGNSAPDKSGLPSDRFSAERTGGSVSTLTIQRTQQEDSAVYLCASSPTTEQFFGPGTRLTVL.

The chain is built from TRBV6-5 and TRBJ1-2; 11 bases map to TRBD1. CDR3 length equals 14 residues. J gave up 4 bases and V 6 bases, and 4 bases lay outside the gene matches. Germline V lookup: CDR1 MNHEY, CDR2 SVGAGI. CDR3 sequence (DNA): TGTGCCAGCAGCGAGGGACAGGGGGTCTATGGCTACACCTTC. Translated, it gives CASSEGQGVYGYTF.

The rearrangement joins TRBV9 to TRBJ2-5; TRBD2 matches 9 bases. J was trimmed by 2 bases and V by 0 bases; bases with no gene match: 8. The CDR3 contains 17 residues. The germline V gene has CDR1 SGDLS and CDR2 YYNGEE. This CDR3 reads CASSVARSGGSQETQYF. In nucleotides, the CDR3 is TGTGCCAGCAGCGTAGCCCGAAGCGGGGGGAGTCAAGAGACCCAGTACTTC.

The V gene is TRBV27, the J gene TRBJ2-1; 8 positions match TRBD2. Germline V CDR1 and CDR2: MNHEY, SMNVEV (reference sequence). The CDR3 extends over 19 amino acids. J was trimmed by 7 bases and V by 0 bases; bases with no gene match: 17. CDR3 coding DNA: TGTGCCAGCAGTTTATCCTGGCGGGAGGCTTTGGGAATTGGAAATGAGCAGTTCTTC. Amino acid sequence: CASSLSWREALGIGNEQFF.

J is TRBJ2-1 and V is TRBV30, with 7 nucleotides matching TRBD1. Germline assignment: CDR1 GTSNPN and CDR2 SVGIG (reference sequence). This CDR3 is built from 15 residues. Trimming removed 3 bases from V and 4 bases from J; junction bases left unmatched: 9. CDR3 nucleotides: TGTGCCTGGAGCCCCCCCGGGACAGTATACAATGAGCAGTTCTTC. Amino acids: CAWSPPGTVYNEQFF.

The V gene is TRBV4-3, the J gene TRBJ1-2, with D unclear. V was clipped by 0 bases and J by 2 bases, with 13 bases between them. This CDR3 spans 16 amino acids. Germline V CDR1 and CDR2: LGHNA, YSLEER. The CDR3: CASSQDVGSMNYGYTF. In nucleotides, the CDR3 is TGCGCCAGCAGCCAAGATGTTGGCTCGATGAACTATGGCTACACCTTC.

V gene TRBV2 combines with J gene TRBJ1-5, with a weak D call TRBD1 (5 bases). Germline V lookup: CDR1 SNHLY, CDR2 FYNNEI. The CDR3 has 12 residues. Between the trimmed V and J ends, which lost 7 bases and 8 bases, there was a span of 12 bases. Here the CDR3 reads CASTGEREPQHF. As DNA, the CDR3 is TGTGCCAGCACGGGGGAGAGGGAGCCCCAGCATTTT.

The rearrangement uses TRBV7-8 and TRBJ1-3; 10 nucleotides align to TRBD1. Germline-derived CDR1 and CDR2 are SGHVS and FQNEAQ. V shed 5 bases and J 0 bases; nucleotides not matched to a gene: 1. The CDR3 covers 15 residues. The CDR3 DNA reads as TGTGCCAGCAGCAGGGACAGGGGCTCTGGAAACACCATATATTTT. This sequence encodes CASSRDRGSGNTIYF.

This clone was counted between two and nine times. The chain has TRBV4-3 and TRBJ2-4; D call uncertain. Germline V CDR1 and CDR2: LGHNA, YSLEER. Trimming stripped 1 base from V and 0 bases from J, with 4 bases between. This CDR3 region has 14 residues. The CDR3 DNA is TGCGCCAGCAGCCAAGCGGGAGCCAAAAACATTCAGTACTTC. This gives the protein CASSQAGAKNIQYF.

The chain uses TRBV4-3 and TRBJ1-2; D ambiguous. Trimming shortened V by 3 bases and J by 5 bases, and 10 bases separated the two germline ends. Germline V lookup: CDR1 LGHNA, CDR2 YSLEER. The CDR3 is 13 residues long. CDR3 amino acids: CASSHGSLYGYTF. The DNA for the CDR3 is TGCGCCAGCAGCCACGGTTCTCTTTATGGCTACACCTTC.

The chain joins TRBV7-9 to TRBJ1-5; D uncertain. Germline-derived CDR1 and CDR2 are SEHNR and FQNEAQ (reference sequence). This CDR3 spans 16 amino acids. V lost 2 bases and J 0 bases, leaving 11 bases between the germline ends. Here the CDR3 reads CASSLFGVDSNQPQHF. CDR3 sequence (DNA): TGTGCCAGCAGCTTATTCGGGGTTGATAGCAATCAGCCCCAGCATTTT.

The chain links TRBV25-1 to TRBJ2-2; 7 nucleotides match TRBD1. Per the germline V gene, CDR1 is MGHDK and CDR2 is SYGVNS. The CDR3 is made up of 13 amino acids. With 8 bases clipped from V and 1 base from J, the junction kept 1 base outside the gene matches. The CDR3 region has the DNA TGTGCCAGCCGACAGGGGAACACCGGGGAGCTGTTTTTT. Residues: CASRQGNTGELFF.

J is TRBJ1-5 and V is TRBV29-1; 11 bases align to TRBD1. There are 14 residues in the CDR3. CDR1 is SQVTM, CDR2 ANQGSEA, per germline. V shed 5 bases and J 7 bases; nucleotides not matched to a gene: 7. The CDR3 DNA follows: TGCAGCGTTTCGGACAGGGGGCTAGGACAGCCCCAGCATTTT. This codes for CSVSDRGLGQPQHF.

This chain connects TRBV7-3 to TRBJ2-1; weak D call: TRBD2 (6 bases). Germline V gene data show CDR1 as SGHTA and CDR2 as FQGTGA. With 5 bases removed from V and 7 bases from J, the gap between germline ends came to 21 bases. There are 16 residues in the CDR3. The CDR3 nucleotides read TGTGCCAGCAGCCCTGCCCTCTCTAGCGTGGGAAATGAGCAGTTCTTC. This gives the protein CASSPALSSVGNEQFF. Full variable domain (outside the CDR3, taken from reference TRBV7-3 and TRBJ2-1): GAGVSQTPSNKVTEKGKYVELRCDPISGHTALYWYRQSLGQGPEFLIYFQGTGAADDSGLPNDRFFAVRPEGSVSTLKIQRTERGDSAVYLCASSPALSSVGNEQFFGPGTRLTVL.

To note about this clone: Germline is not matched at one junction end, which may reflect a read error. The rearrangement uses TRBV7-9 and TRBJ2-5; 7 bases match TRBD2. CDR3 size: 13 residues. Germline CDR1 is SEHNR and CDR2 is FQNEAQ (reference sequence). As DNA, the CDR3 is TGTTCCAGCAGCTTAGCGGGCCTGGAGGCCCAGTACTTC. Protein sequence: CSSSLAGLEAQYF.

This sequence joins TRBV9 and TRBJ1-1, with a weak D call TRBD1 (6 bases). V gave up 0 bases and J gave up 7 bases, with 19 bases separating them. The germline V gene encodes CDR1 SGDLS and CDR2 YYNGEE. The CDR3 has 16 amino acids. The CDR3 loop reads CASSVDGGRELSEAFF. CDR3 coding DNA: TGTGCCAGCAGCGTAGACGGGGGGCGCGAGCTGAGTGAAGCTTTCTTT.